This T cell receptor (beta chain) was sequenced for a study of T-cell memory formation after mild COVID-19. Amplification by 5'RACE using constant-segment primers produced TCR alpha and TCR beta cDNA libraries that carried sample barcodes and UMIs. Using its own MiXCR run on the 5' RACE reads, TCRdb lists one record per CDR3 protein. The table includes around 200,000 distinct CDR3 sequences, around 8.8% detected once. This clonotype was observed a handful of times. Trimming removed 1 base from V and 5 bases from J, with 9 bases in between. Germline-derived CDR1 and CDR2 are SGHVS and FNYEAQ. The CDR3 is 13 residues long.

The receptor's source is a man aged 18-30 years who had mild COVID-19 (a few samples of this study predate the infection). Cell type and time point are not known. Material for sequencing was PBMCs or a T cell subset sorted from them (not recorded which). The chain uses TRBV7-6 and TRBJ2-7, with D unclear. CDR3 protein: CASSLEGWNEQYF. CDR3 nucleotide sequence: TGTGCCAGCAGCTTAGAGGGCTGGAACGAGCAGTACTTC.